Described below is a single T cell receptor (beta chain) sequence and its context. The identical CDR3 is also encoded by other nucleotide sequences in the sample. This CDR3 has 9 residues. V was trimmed by 8 bases and J by 3 bases, leaving 2 bases between them. Germline loops: CDR1 MNHEY, CDR2 SVGAGI. These data come from a study of shared clonotypes between healthy human individuals. Repertoires were generated with immunoSEQ multiplex PCR, while TCRdb's copy carries only in-frame clones and drops some. Of about 640,000 clones in the sample, about three quarters are singletons; the top ten hold around 1.8%. Both subsets, CD45RA+ naive and CD45RA-negative memory, were split from the CD4+ cells.

The material sequenced was memory CD4+ T cells sorted from blood. Subset denoted: CD45RA-negative fraction. The V and J genes are TRBV6-5 and TRBJ2-7; D uncertain. The TCR sequence derives from a woman in her 30s in good health. CDR3 DNA sequence: TGTGCCAGCGGCTACGAGCAGTACTTC. It is translated as CASGYEQYF.